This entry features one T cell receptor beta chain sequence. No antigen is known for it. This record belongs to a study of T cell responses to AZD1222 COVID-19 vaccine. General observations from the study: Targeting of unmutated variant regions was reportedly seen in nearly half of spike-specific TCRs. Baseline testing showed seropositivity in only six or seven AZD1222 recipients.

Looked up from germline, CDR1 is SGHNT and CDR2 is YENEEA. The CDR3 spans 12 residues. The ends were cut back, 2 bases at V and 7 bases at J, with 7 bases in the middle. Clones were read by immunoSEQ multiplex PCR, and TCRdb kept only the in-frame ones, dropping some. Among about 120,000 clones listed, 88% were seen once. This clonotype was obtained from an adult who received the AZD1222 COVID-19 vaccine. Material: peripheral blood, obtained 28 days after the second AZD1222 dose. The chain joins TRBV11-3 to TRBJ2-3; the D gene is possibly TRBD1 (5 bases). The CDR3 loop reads CASSLSGHTQYF. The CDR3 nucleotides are TGTGCCAGCAGCTTATCAGGGCATACGCAGTATTTT.